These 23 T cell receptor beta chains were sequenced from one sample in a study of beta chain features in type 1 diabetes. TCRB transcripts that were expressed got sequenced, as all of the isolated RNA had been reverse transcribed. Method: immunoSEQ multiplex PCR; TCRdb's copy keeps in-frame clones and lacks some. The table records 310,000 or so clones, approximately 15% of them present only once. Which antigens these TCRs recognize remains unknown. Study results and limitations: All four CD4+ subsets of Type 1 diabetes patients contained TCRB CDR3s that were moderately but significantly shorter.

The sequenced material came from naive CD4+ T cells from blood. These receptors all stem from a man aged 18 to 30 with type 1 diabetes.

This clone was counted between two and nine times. Here the CDR3 reads CASYGTGGYEQYF. The CDR3 DNA is TGTGCCAGCTACGGAACAGGGGGCTACGAGCAGTACTTC. This chain connects TRBV28 to TRBJ2-7, with TRBD1 matching 8 bases. V trimming: 8 bases; J trimming: 3 bases; junction bases outside the gene matches: 6. The CDR3 consists of 13 residues. Germline V gene lookup returns CDR1 MDHEN and CDR2 SYDVKM.

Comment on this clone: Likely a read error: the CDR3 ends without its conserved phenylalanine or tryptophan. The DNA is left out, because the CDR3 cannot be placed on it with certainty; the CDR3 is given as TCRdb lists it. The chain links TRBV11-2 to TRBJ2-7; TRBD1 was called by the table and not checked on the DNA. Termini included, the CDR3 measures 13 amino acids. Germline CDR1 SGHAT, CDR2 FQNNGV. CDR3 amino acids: CASSLAPQGPIWL.

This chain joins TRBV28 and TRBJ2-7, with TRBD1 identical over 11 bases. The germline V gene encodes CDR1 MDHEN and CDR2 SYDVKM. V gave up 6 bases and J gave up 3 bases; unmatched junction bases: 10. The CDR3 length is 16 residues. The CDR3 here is CASSQSGTGGIYEQYF. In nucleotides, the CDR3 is TGTGCCAGCAGCCAATCAGGGACAGGGGGGATCTACGAGCAGTACTTC.

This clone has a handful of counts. The CDR3 sequence: CASSLDVGTDTQYF. As DNA, the CDR3 is TGTGCCAGCAGCTTAGATGTCGGCACAGATACGCAGTATTTT. V is TRBV7-2 and J is TRBJ2-3, with unresolved D. V dropped 1 base and J dropped 1 base, with 6 bases sitting between them. Per the germline V gene, CDR1 is SGHTA and CDR2 is FQGNSA. CDR3 length: 14 amino acids.

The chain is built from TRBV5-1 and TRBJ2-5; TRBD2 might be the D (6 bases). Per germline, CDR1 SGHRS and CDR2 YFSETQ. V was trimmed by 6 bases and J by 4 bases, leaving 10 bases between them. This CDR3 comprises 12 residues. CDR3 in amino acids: CASTGVRETQYF. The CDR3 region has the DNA TGCGCCAGCACGGGGGTTAGAGAGACCCAGTACTTC.

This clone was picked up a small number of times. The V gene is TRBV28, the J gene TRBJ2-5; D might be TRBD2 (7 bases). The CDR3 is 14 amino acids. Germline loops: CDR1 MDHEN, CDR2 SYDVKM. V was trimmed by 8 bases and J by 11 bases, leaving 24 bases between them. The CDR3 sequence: CASCPRGATGEQYF. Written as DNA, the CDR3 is TGTGCCAGCTGCCCCCGGGGGGCGACCGGGGAGCAGTACTTC.

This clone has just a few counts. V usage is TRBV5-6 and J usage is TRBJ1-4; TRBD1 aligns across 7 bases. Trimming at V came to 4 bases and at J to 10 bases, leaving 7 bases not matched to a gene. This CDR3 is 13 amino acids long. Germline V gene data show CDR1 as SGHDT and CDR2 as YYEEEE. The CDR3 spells CASSGTAPGKLFF. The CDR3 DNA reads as TGTGCCAGCAGCGGGACAGCCCCGGGAAAACTGTTTTTT.

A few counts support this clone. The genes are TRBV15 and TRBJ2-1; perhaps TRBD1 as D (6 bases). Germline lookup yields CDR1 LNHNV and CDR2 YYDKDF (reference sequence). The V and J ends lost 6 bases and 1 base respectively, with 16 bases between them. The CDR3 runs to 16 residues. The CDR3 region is CATSRLLGQSYNEQFF. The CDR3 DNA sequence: TGTGCCACCAGTAGACTTTTAGGACAGTCCTACAATGAGCAGTTCTTC.

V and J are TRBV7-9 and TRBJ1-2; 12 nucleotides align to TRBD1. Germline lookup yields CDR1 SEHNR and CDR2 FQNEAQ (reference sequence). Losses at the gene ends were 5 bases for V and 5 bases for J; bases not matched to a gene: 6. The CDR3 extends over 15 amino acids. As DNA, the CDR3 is TGTGCCAGCAGCCGGGACAGGGGGCGAGGTTATGGCTACACCTTC. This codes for CASSRDRGRGYGYTF.

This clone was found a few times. CDR3: CASSLAGTGTSYEQYF. In DNA, the CDR3 is TGCGCCAGCAGCTTGGCCGGGACAGGGACCTCCTACGAGCAGTACTTC. The chain has TRBV5-1 and TRBJ2-7; 9 bases line up with TRBD1. CDR3 size: 16 residues. V was pared by 0 bases and J by 0 bases, with 4 bases of the junction left unmatched. The germline V gene encodes CDR1 SGHRS and CDR2 YFSETQ.

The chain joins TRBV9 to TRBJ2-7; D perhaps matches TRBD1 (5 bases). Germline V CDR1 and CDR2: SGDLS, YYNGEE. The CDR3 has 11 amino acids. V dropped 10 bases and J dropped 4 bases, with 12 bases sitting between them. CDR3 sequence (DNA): TGTGCCGGGGCGGACCCTTACGAGCAGTACTTC. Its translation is CAGADPYEQYF.

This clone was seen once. CDR3: CATQGLAGRTGELFF. In nucleotides, the CDR3 is TGTGCCACCCAGGGTCTAGCGGGTAGGACCGGGGAGCTGTTTTTT. J is TRBJ2-2 and V is TRBV25-1; TRBD2 matches at 8 bases. CDR1 is MGHDK and CDR2 is SYGVNS in the germline V gene. CDR3 length: 15 residues. The J segment lost 5 bases and the V segment lost 10 bases, leaving 12 bases of the junction unmatched.

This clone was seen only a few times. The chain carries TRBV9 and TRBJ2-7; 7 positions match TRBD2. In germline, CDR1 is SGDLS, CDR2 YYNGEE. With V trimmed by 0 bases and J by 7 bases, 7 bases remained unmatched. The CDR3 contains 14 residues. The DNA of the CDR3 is TGTGCCAGCAGCGTAGCTCTAAGCGGGACGGAGCAGTACTTC. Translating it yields CASSVALSGTEQYF.

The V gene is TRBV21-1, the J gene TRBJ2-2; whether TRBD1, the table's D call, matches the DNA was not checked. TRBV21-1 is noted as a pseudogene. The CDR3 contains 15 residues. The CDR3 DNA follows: TGTGCCAGCAGCAAATTTCAGGGGCTGACCGGGGAGCTGTTTTTT. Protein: CASSKFQGLTGELFF.

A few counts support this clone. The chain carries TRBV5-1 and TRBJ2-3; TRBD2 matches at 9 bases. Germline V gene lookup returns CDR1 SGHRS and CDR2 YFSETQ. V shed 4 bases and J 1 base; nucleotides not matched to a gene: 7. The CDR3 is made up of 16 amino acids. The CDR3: CASSRPSGKGTDTQYF. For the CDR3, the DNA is TGCGCCAGCAGCAGGCCTAGCGGGAAAGGCACAGATACGCAGTATTTT.

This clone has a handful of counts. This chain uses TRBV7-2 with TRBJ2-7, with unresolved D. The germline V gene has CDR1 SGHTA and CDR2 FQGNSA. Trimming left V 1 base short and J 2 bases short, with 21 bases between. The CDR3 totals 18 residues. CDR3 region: CASSLVAPKHSFAYEQYF. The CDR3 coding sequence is TGTGCCAGCAGCTTAGTTGCGCCTAAGCACAGTTTTGCCTACGAGCAGTACTTC.

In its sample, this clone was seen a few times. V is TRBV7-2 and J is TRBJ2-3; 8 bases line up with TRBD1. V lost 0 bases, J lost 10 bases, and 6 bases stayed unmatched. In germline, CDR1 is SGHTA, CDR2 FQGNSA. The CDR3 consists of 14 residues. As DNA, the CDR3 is TGTGCCAGCAGCTTAGCCAGGGGGCGGTTTTCGCAGTATTTT. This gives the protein CASSLARGRFSQYF.

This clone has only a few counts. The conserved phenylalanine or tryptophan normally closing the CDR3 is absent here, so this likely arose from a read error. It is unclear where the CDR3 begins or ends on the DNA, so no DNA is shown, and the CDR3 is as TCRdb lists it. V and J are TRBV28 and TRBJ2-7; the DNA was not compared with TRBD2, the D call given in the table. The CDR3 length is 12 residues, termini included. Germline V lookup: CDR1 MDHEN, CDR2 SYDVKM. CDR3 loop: CASSLFGVPVDL.

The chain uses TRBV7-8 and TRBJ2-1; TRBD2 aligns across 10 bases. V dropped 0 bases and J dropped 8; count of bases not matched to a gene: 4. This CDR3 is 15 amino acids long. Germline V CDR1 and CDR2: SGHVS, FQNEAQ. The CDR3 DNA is TGTGCCAGCAGCTTAGCTTGGACTAGCGGCCATGAGCAGTTCTTC. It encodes CASSLAWTSGHEQFF.

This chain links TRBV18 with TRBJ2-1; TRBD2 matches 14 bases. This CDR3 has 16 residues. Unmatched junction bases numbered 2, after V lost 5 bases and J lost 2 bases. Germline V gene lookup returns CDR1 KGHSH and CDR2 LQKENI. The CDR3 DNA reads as TGTGCCAGCTCAACGGGACTAGCGGGAGCCTACAATGAGCAGTTCTTC. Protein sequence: CASSTGLAGAYNEQFF.

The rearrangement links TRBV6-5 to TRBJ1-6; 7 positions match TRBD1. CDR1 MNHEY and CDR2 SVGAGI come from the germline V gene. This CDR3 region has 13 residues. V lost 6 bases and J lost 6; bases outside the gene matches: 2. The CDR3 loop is CASRGQLNSPLHF. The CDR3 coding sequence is TGTGCCAGCAGGGGACAGCTTAATTCACCCCTCCACTTT.

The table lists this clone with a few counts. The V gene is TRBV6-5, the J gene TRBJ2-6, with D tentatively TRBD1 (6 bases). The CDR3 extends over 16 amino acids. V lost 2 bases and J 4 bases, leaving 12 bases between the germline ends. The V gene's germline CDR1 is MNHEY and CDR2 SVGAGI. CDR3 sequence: CASSYLRGAGANVLTF. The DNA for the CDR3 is TGTGCCAGCAGTTACCTCAGGGGTGCGGGGGCCAACGTCCTGACTTTC.

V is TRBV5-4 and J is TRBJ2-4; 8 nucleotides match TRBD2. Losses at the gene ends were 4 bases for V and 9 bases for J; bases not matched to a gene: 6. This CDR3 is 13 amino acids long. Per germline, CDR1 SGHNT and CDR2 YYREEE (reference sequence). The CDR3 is CASSGGTSPIQYF. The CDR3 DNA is TGTGCCAGCAGCGGCGGGACTAGTCCCATTCAGTACTTC. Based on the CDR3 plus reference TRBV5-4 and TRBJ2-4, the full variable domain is ETGVTQSPTHLIKTRGQQVTLRCSSQSGHNTVSWYQQALGQGPQFIFQYYREEENGRGNFPPRFSGLQFPNYSSELNVNALELDDSALYLCASSGGTSPIQYFGAGTRLSVL.